This T cell receptor beta chain was documented in a study of spatial heterogeneity in lung cancer. Across the study: TCR transcript counts in tumor regions correlated strongly with a T cell module score from matched bulk RNA-seq. Points from the study as a whole: Tracking of tumor mutation counts was seen in expanded intratumoral alpha and beta TCR counts.

This clonotype was detected ten times or more. Its target is unknown. The presence of a unique molecular identifier marked each TCR cDNA molecule. From the 5' RACE reads, TCRdb called clonotypes with MiXCR, one entry per CDR3 protein. Of about 15,000 distinct CDR3 sequences listed, roughly 5.7% are singletons. The V and J ends lost 5 bases and 5 bases, in that order; junction bases with no gene match: 9. Per germline, CDR1 SQVTM and CDR2 ANQGSEA. There are 14 residues in the CDR3. Time point defined: sample taken at primary tumor resection. The donors, fewer than 95 patients with untreated early-stage non-small cell lung cancer, provided the samples. Unsorted tumor, nontumor lung tissue or cryopreserved PBMC supplied the whole RNA.

This TCR came from a male donor with early-stage non-small cell lung cancer. Specimen: lung tumor tissue, collected at surgery. This chain uses TRBV29-1 with TRBJ2-3; 8 bases match TRBD1. Here the CDR3 DNA reads TGCAGCGTTTCCCGGGACGGACAGGGAGATACGCAGTATTTT. Its protein product is CSVSRDGQGDTQYF.